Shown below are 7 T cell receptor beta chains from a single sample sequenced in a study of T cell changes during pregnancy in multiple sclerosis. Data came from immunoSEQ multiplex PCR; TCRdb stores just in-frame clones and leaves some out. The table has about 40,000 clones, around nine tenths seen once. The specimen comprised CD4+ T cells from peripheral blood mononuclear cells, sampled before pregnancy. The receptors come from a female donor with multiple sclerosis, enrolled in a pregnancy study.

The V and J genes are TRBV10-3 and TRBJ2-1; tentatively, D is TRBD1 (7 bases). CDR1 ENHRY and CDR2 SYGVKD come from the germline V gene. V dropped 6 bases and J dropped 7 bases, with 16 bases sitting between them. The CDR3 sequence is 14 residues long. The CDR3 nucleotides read TGTGCCATCAGCCCCAGGGGGGTAGCTAATGAGCAGTTCTTC. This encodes CAISPRGVANEQFF.

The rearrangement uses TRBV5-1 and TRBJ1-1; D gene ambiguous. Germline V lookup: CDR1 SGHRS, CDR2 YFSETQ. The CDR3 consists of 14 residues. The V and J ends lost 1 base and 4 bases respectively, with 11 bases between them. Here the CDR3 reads CASSLFWGGTEAFF. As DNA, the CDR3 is TGCGCCAGCAGCTTGTTCTGGGGAGGCACTGAAGCTTTCTTT. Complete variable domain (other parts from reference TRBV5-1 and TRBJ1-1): KAGVTQTPRYLIKTRGQQVTLSCSPISGHRSVSWYQQTPGQGLQFLFEYFSETQRNKGNFPGRFSGRQFSNSRSEMNVSTLELGDSALYLCASSLFWGGTEAFFGQGTRLTVV.

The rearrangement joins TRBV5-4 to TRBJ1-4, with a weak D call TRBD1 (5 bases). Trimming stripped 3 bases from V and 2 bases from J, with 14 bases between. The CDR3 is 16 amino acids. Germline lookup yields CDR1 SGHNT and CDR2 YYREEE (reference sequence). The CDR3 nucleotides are TGTGCCAGCAGCTGGGGCCCCCGGGAGACTAATGAAAAACTGTTTTTT. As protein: CASSWGPRETNEKLFF.

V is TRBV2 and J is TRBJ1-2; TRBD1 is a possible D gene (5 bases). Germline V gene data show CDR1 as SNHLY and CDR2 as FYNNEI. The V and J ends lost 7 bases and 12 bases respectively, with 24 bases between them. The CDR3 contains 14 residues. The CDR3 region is CASTAVGVTRPDTF. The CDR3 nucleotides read TGTGCCAGCACGGCGGTAGGGGTTACCAGGCCGGACACCTTC.

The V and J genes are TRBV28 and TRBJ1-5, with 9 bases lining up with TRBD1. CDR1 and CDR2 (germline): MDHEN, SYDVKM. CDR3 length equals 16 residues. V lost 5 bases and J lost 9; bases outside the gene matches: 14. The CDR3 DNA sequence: TGTGCCAGCAGTGCTACCCGGACAGGGGCCCTCAGGCCCCAGCATTTT. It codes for CASSATRTGALRPQHF.

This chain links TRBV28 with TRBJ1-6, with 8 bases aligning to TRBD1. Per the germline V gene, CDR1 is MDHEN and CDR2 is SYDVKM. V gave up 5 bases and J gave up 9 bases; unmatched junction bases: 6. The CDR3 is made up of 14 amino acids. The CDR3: CASSPQDRVSPLHF. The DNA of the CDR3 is TGTGCCAGCAGTCCCCAGGACAGGGTTTCACCCCTCCACTTT.

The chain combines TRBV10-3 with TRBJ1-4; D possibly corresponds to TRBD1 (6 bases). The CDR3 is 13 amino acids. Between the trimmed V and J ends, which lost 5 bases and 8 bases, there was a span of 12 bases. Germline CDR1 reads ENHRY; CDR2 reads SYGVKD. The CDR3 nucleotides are TGTGCCATCAGTAGAACAACAGGGGAAAAACTGTTTTTT. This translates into CAISRTTGEKLFF.